Following are 30 T cell receptor beta chains from one sample sequenced in a study of CD8 T cells in ankylosing spondylitis (TCRdb year 2017). What the research found in general, with its limitations: A TCR beta motif made up of fewer than 10 highly homologous amino acid variants appeared to be characteristic of blood from ankylosing spondylitis patients.

These receptors have no identified antigens. Library generation was performed with 5' RACE. Sequenced using an Illumina HiSeq 2500. TCRdb applied fastp at Q25 and MiXCR to the public reads, then kept only in-frame beta chains. Merged by CDR3 protein, the rows form single entries marked with the most common genes and DNA. The sample records fewer than 250,000 distinct CDR3 sequences, approximately 20% of which are singletons. Approximately 40% of the sample is in the top ten clones. Sequencing used blood, either unsorted or a sorted T cell fraction (not recorded which). These receptors originate from a male donor with ankylosing spondylitis.

In its sample, this clonotype was seen a few times. The chain employs TRBV28 and TRBJ2-3; D is unclear. The V end lost 8 bases, the J end lost 1 base, and 13 bases lay between the germline ends. This CDR3 contains 14 residues. The germline gives CDR1 MDHEN, CDR2 SYDVKM. The CDR3 nucleotides are TGTGCCAGCGGCCCCTTTGACGGCACAGATACGCAGTATTTT. It specifies CASGPFDGTDTQYF.

The chain joins TRBV3-1 to TRBJ2-5, with D unresolved. CDR3 length equals 13 residues. Germline-derived CDR1 and CDR2 are LGHDT and YNNKEL (reference sequence). Trimming took 7 bases from V and 4 from J, leaving 13 bases between them. The CDR3 DNA reads as TGTGCCAGCAAGTCCCCCGCCCTAGAGACCCAGTACTTC. It yields the protein CASKSPALETQYF.

This chain connects TRBV6-1 to TRBJ1-2; D gene ambiguous. The CDR3 consists of 15 residues. Trimming shortened V by 7 bases and J by 0 bases, and 15 bases separated the two germline ends. Germline loops: CDR1 MNHNS, CDR2 SASEGT. CDR3 in amino acids: CASTHKGDSNYGYTF. CDR3 coding DNA: TGTGCCAGCACCCACAAGGGCGACTCTAACTATGGCTACACCTTC.

This chain connects TRBV19 to TRBJ2-1; D unresolved. Germline values: CDR1 LNHDA, CDR2 SQIVND (reference sequence). V dropped 0 bases and J dropped 4 bases, with 7 bases sitting between them. The CDR3 is made up of 14 amino acids. In DNA form, the CDR3 reads TGTGCCAGTAGTATAGACCAGGAGTACAATGAGCAGTTCTTC. Its translation: CASSIDQEYNEQFF.

This clonotype has just a few counts. The chain employs TRBV10-3 and TRBJ2-3; no reliable D call. The germline gives CDR1 ENHRY, CDR2 SYGVKD. Trimming cost V 3 bases and J 1 base, with 17 bases left between them. The CDR3 runs 17 residues. CDR3 coding DNA: TGTGCCATCAGTGATTACCCCCCTCCTCCAGGCACAGATACGCAGTATTTT. This sequence encodes CAISDYPPPPGTDTQYF.

The rearrangement links TRBV27 to TRBJ2-1, with D possibly being TRBD2 (6 bases). This CDR3 has 16 residues. The germline V gene encodes CDR1 MNHEY and CDR2 SMNVEV (reference sequence). V was clipped by 2 bases and J by 4 bases, with 15 bases between them. The CDR3 DNA sequence: TGTGCCAGCAGTTTAATCGGAGGAGGGGCATACAATGAGCAGTTCTTC. Residues: CASSLIGGGAYNEQFF.

With regard to this clonotype: At one end, the junction sequence differs from germline, possibly due to a read error. V gene TRBV4-3 combines with J gene TRBJ2-7; D is unclear. CDR1 is LGHNA and CDR2 is YSLEER in the germline V gene. The CDR3 has 15 residues. In DNA form, the CDR3 reads TGCGCCGGCAGCCAAGATCTTGACTCCTCCTACGAGCAGTACTTC. It encodes CAGSQDLDSSYEQYF.

The gene calls are TRBV6-6 and TRBJ1-3, with no clear D. V lost 6 bases to trimming and J lost 8 bases, with 8 bases between them. Germline-derived CDR1 and CDR2 are MNHNY and SVGAGI (reference sequence). The length of the CDR3 is 11 residues. For the CDR3, the DNA is TGTGCCAGCAGCCTCCGGGACACCATATATTTT. As protein: CASSLRDTIYF.

This clonotype was counted many times. The genes are TRBV12-3 or TRBV12-4 and TRBJ2-3, with 8 bases fitting TRBD2. With 3 bases clipped from V and 4 bases from J, the junction kept 9 bases outside the gene matches. This CDR3 is 16 amino acids long. CDR3 sequence reads: CASSFDAGGLSDTQYF. CDR3 coding DNA: TGTGCCAGCAGTTTTGACGCGGGGGGACTTTCAGATACGCAGTATTTT.

This clonotype has just a few counts. The gene calls are TRBV24-1 and TRBJ2-3; TRBD1 might be the D (6 bases). This CDR3 is 15 amino acids long. V lost 2 bases and J 4 bases, leaving 12 bases between the germline ends. The germline gives CDR1 KGHDR, CDR2 SFDVKD. The CDR3: CATSDWQDSPDTQYF. DNA of the CDR3: TGTGCCACCAGTGATTGGCAGGACAGCCCAGATACGCAGTATTTT.

This chain joins TRBV27 and TRBJ1-2; D ambiguous. V was cut by 6 bases and J by 3 bases, with 14 bases left in between. CDR3 length equals 14 residues. Per the germline V gene, CDR1 is MNHEY and CDR2 is SMNVEV (reference sequence). CDR3 sequence: CASSPIREYYGYTF. The CDR3 coding sequence is TGTGCCAGCAGCCCAATCAGAGAATACTATGGCTACACCTTC.

This rearrangement joins TRBV7-9 to TRBJ2-1; D possibly corresponds to TRBD2 (5 bases). The germline gives CDR1 SEHNR, CDR2 FQNEAQ (reference sequence). CDR3 size: 16 residues. V was trimmed by 5 bases and J by 5 bases, leaving 19 bases between them. The CDR3 bases are TGTGCCAGCAGCCCTCCCGAGGGAGTTAGGGACAATGAGCAGTTCTTC. Translating gives CASSPPEGVRDNEQFF. The whole variable domain, filled in from reference TRBV7-9 and TRBJ2-1, reads DTGVSQNPRHKITKRGQNVTFRCDPISEHNRLYWYRQTLGQGPEFLTYFQNEAQLEKSRLLSDRFSAERPKGSFSTLEIQRTEQGDSAMYLCASSPPEGVRDNEQFFGPGTRLTVL.

V is TRBV5-1 and J is TRBJ2-1; 14 bases are shared with TRBD2. The CDR3 spans 15 residues. CDR1 is SGHRS and CDR2 is YFSETQ in the germline V gene. The junction had 10 bases not matched to a gene; V was cut back by 9 bases and J by 8 bases. The CDR3 bases are TGCGCCACCGGACTAGCGGGGGGCCGCGGAGATGAGCAGTTCTTC. It specifies CATGLAGGRGDEQFF.

This clonotype is a singleton in its sample. The chain links TRBV4-1 to TRBJ1-2; D is undetermined. This CDR3 comprises 14 residues. The ends were cut back, 0 bases at V and 4 bases at J, with 9 bases in the middle. Germline-derived CDR1 and CDR2 are MGHRA and YSYEKL. This chain's CDR3 is CASSQDVQTYGYTF. CDR3 nucleotide sequence: TGCGCCAGCAGCCAAGATGTACAGACCTATGGCTACACCTTC.

CDR3 loop: CASSQEMDSPSYEQYF. The CDR3, as DNA: TGTGCCAGCAGCCAGGAGATGGACAGCCCCTCCTACGAGCAGTACTTC. The chain has TRBV4-2 and TRBJ2-7; tentatively, D is TRBD1 (6 bases). V was pared by 3 bases and J by 0 bases, with 15 bases between. The CDR3 consists of 16 residues. Germline lookup yields CDR1 LGHNA and CDR2 YNFKEQ.

The CDR3 loop is CASSTGLSLEDTQYF. DNA for the CDR3: TGCGCCAGCAGCACCGGACTCAGCTTGGAAGATACGCAGTATTTT. The chain links TRBV5-1 to TRBJ2-3, with D maybe TRBD2 (5 bases). Deletions cut 4 bases from V and 5 bases from J, with 17 bases between. The germline V gene encodes CDR1 SGHRS and CDR2 YFSETQ. This CDR3 spans 15 amino acids. The complete variable domain, with remaining parts taken from reference TRBV5-1 and TRBJ2-3, reads KAGVTQTPRYLIKTRGQQVTLSCSPISGHRSVSWYQQTPGQGLQFLFEYFSETQRNKGNFPGRFSGRQFSNSRSEMNVSTLELGDSALYLCASSTGLSLEDTQYFGPGTRLTVL.

This rearrangement joins TRBV10-3 to TRBJ1-5, with D uncertain. Trimming cost V 6 bases and J 0 bases, with 9 bases left between them. The CDR3 has 14 residues. Per the germline V gene, CDR1 is ENHRY and CDR2 is SYGVKD. The CDR3, as DNA: TGTGCCATCAGCTCCGGGGATAGCAATCAGCCCCAGCATTTT. Protein product: CAISSGDSNQPQHF.

V gene TRBV9 combines with J gene TRBJ2-7, with 8 bases that match TRBD2. The CDR3 runs to 14 residues. V shed 0 bases, J shed 4 bases, and the junction held 3 bases outside the gene matches. CDR1 is SGDLS, CDR2 YYNGEE, per germline. This CDR3 reads CASSVDGRGYEQYF. CDR3 in DNA: TGTGCCAGCAGCGTAGACGGGAGGGGATACGAGCAGTACTTC.

The CDR3 spells CASSGWAGNTEAFF. Written as DNA, the CDR3 is TGTGCCAGTAGTGGGTGGGCCGGGAACACTGAAGCTTTCTTT. The genes are TRBV19 and TRBJ1-1; D not certain. Germline CDR1 reads LNHDA; CDR2 reads SQIVND (reference sequence). The V end was cut by 5 bases, the J end by 1 base, with 11 bases between. CDR3 length: 14 amino acids.

This clonotype was seen only a few times. The chain joins TRBV6-5 to TRBJ2-4, with D possibly being TRBD2 (6 bases). This CDR3 region has 17 residues. The V and J ends lost 2 bases and 0 bases respectively, with 14 bases between them. In germline, CDR1 is MNHEY, CDR2 SVGAGI. CDR3 sequence reads: CASSYVGEERAKNIQYF. The DNA for the CDR3 is TGTGCCAGCAGTTACGTGGGGGAGGAGAGAGCCAAAAACATTCAGTACTTC.

This clonotype was picked up a small number of times. This sequence joins TRBV2 and TRBJ2-1; weak D call: TRBD1 (6 bases). Per the germline V gene, CDR1 is SNHLY and CDR2 is FYNNEI. The CDR3 consists of 15 residues. Deletions cut 5 bases from V and 2 bases from J, with 13 bases between. CDR3 coding DNA: TGTGCCAGCAGTACTGGGACAACGACCTACAATGAGCAGTTCTTC. Amino acids: CASSTGTTTYNEQFF.

This clonotype has only a few counts. The rearrangement joins TRBV25-1 to TRBJ2-5, with D perhaps given as TRBD1 or TRBD2 (6 bases each). The CDR3 is 14 amino acids. V was clipped by 4 bases and J by 4 bases, with 13 bases between them. Germline lookup yields CDR1 MGHDK and CDR2 SYGVNS. The CDR3 coding sequence is TGTGCCAGCAGTGGTCCGGGGGCAGGAGAGACCCAGTACTTC. This codes for CASSGPGAGETQYF. The whole variable domain, filled in from reference TRBV25-1 and TRBJ2-5, reads EADIYQTPRYLVIGTGKKITLECSQTMGHDKMYWYQQDPGMELHLIHYSYGVNSTEKGDLSSESTVSRIRTEHFPLTLESARPSHTSQYLCASSGPGAGETQYFGPGTRLLVL.

This sequence joins TRBV12-3 or TRBV12-4 and TRBJ2-1; 9 bases fit TRBD1. V was clipped by 6 bases and J by 9 bases; unmatched bases: 12. The CDR3 totals 15 residues. In DNA, the CDR3 is TGTGCCAGCAGCCCAGGGACAGGGTGGTTGGGTGAGCAGTTCTTC. It yields the protein CASSPGTGWLGEQFF.

In its sample, this clonotype ranks as medium-sized. CDR3 nucleotide sequence: TGTGCCAGCAGCTGGGTGAGGGAGCGGGGGTCCACAGATACGCAGTATTTT. This gives the protein CASSWVRERGSTDTQYF. V and J are TRBV7-8 and TRBJ2-3, with 8 bases that match TRBD2. The germline V gene encodes CDR1 SGHVS and CDR2 FQNEAQ. The CDR3 is 17 residues long. V lost 4 bases and J lost 2; bases outside the gene matches: 11.

Comments on this clonotype: This clone may be a read error of a much larger clone one base away. This chain joins TRBV12-3 or TRBV12-4 and TRBJ2-7; the D gene is possibly TRBD2 (5 bases). The CDR3 loop spans 11 amino acids. The V gene lost 3 bases and the J gene lost 6 bases, with 6 bases spanning the gap. The CDR3 nucleotides read TGTGCCAGCAGTTTTGAGGGCGAGCAGTACTTC. It codes for CASSFEGEQYF.

Written as DNA, the CDR3 is TGCGCCAGCAGCCAATACCAGGATCAGCCCCAGCATTTT. It codes for CASSQYQDQPQHF. The chain carries TRBV4-1 and TRBJ1-5, with D uncertain. The germline CDR1 and CDR2 sequences are MGHRA and YSYEKL. The CDR3 runs 13 residues. V was pared by 2 bases and J by 5 bases, with 7 bases between.

Only a few counts were recorded for this clonotype. The chain recombines TRBV19 with TRBJ2-2; no clear D gene. The CDR3 totals 14 residues. Trimming took off 3 bases at V and 5 bases at J, with 10 bases between the two ends. The V gene's germline CDR1 is LNHDA and CDR2 SQIVND (reference sequence). The CDR3 here is CASSMFAGTGELFF. DNA of the CDR3: TGTGCCAGTAGTATGTTCGCCGGGACCGGGGAGCTGTTTTTT. Drawing the rest from reference TRBV19 and TRBJ2-2, the complete variable domain is DGGITQSPKYLFRKEGQNVTLSCEQNLNHDAMYWYRQDPGQGLRLIYYSQIVNDFQKGDIAEGYSVSREKKESFPLTVTSAQKNPTAFYLCASSMFAGTGELFFGEGSRLTVL.

This clonotype showed up just a few times. This chain links TRBV6-1 with TRBJ1-4; D not certain. This CDR3 has 16 amino acids. Trimming shortened V by 6 bases and J by 7 bases, and 21 bases separated the two germline ends. CDR1 and CDR2 from the germline V gene are MNHNS and SASEGT. The DNA of the CDR3 is TGTGCCAGCAGGACCAGGATGGCAGAGAGAGGTGAAAAACTGTTTTTT. This codes for CASRTRMAERGEKLFF.

This clonotype has more than one count but fewer than ten. The gene calls are TRBV25-1 and TRBJ2-1, with 11 bases lining up with TRBD2. The CDR3 length is 20 residues. Germline CDR1 MGHDK, CDR2 SYGVNS. J gave up 0 bases and V 7 bases, and 17 bases lay outside the gene matches. CDR3 DNA: TGTGCCAGCATCCCCCGGCGGGAGACTAGCGGGGCCAGCTCCTACAATGAGCAGTTCTTC. It yields the protein CASIPRRETSGASSYNEQFF. The whole variable domain, filled in from reference TRBV25-1 and TRBJ2-1, reads EADIYQTPRYLVIGTGKKITLECSQTMGHDKMYWYQQDPGMELHLIHYSYGVNSTEKGDLSSESTVSRIRTEHFPLTLESARPSHTSQYLCASIPRRETSGASSYNEQFFGPGTRLTVL.

The rearrangement links TRBV27 to TRBJ1-6, with D possibly TRBD1 on 5 matching bases. Deletions cut 3 bases from V and 8 bases from J, with 8 bases between. CDR3 length: 13 residues. The germline V gene has CDR1 MNHEY and CDR2 SMNVEV (reference sequence). The CDR3 nucleotides read TGTGCCAGCAGTTTGATGGGGGATTCACCCCTCCACTTT. It translates to CASSLMGDSPLHF.